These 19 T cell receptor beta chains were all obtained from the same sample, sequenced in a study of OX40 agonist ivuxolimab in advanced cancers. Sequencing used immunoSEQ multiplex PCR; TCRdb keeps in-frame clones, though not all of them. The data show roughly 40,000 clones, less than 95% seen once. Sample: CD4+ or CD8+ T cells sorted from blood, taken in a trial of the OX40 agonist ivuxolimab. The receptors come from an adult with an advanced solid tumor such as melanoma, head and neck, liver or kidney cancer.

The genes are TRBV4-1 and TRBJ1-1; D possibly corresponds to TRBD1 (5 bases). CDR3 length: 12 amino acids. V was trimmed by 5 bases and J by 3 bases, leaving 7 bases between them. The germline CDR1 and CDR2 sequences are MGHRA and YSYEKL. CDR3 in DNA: TGCGCCAGCAGCGGACAAGACACTGAAGCTTTCTTT. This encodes CASSGQDTEAFF.

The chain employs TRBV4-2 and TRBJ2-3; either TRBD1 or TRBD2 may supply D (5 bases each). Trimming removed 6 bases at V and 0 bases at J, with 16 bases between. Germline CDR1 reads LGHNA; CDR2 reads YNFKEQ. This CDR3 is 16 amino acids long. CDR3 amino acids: CASRIRDAASTDTQYF. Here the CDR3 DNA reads TGTGCCAGCAGGATCCGGGACGCAGCTAGCACAGATACGCAGTATTTT.

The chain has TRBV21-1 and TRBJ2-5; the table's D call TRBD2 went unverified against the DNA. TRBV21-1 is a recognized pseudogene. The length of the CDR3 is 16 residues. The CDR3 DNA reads TGTGCCAGCAGCAAAGTAATAGCGGGATTCCAAGAGACCCAGTACTTC. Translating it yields CASSKVIAGFQETQYF.

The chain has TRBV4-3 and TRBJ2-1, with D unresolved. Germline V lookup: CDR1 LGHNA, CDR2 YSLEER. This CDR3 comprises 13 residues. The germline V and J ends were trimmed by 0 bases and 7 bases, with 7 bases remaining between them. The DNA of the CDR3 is TGCGCCAGCAGCCAAGATCTGGTGAATGAGCAGTTCTTC. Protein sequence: CASSQDLVNEQFF.

CDR3 sequence: CASSLSAGELFF. The CDR3 DNA sequence: TGTGCCAGCAGCTTATCGGCCGGGGAGCTGTTTTTT. This sequence joins TRBV7-9 and TRBJ2-2; unclear D gene. This CDR3 spans 12 amino acids. V lost 2 bases, J lost 6 bases, and 4 bases lay in between. Germline assignment: CDR1 SEHNR and CDR2 FQNEAQ (reference sequence).

The CDR3 is CASSDGRYGYTF. For the CDR3, the DNA is TGCGCCAGCAGTGATGGGAGATATGGCTACACCTTC. The rearrangement links TRBV10-1 to TRBJ1-2; no clear D. With 3 bases removed from V and 5 bases from J, the gap between germline ends came to 7 bases. The CDR3 totals 12 residues. Germline lookup yields CDR1 WNHNN and CDR2 SYGVQD (reference sequence).

CDR3 amino acids: CASSPDQGNAYGYTF. In DNA, the CDR3 is TGTGCCAGCAGTCCCGATCAGGGGAACGCCTATGGCTACACCTTC. The chain employs TRBV5-4 and TRBJ1-2; tentative D call: TRBD1 (6 bases). The CDR3 length is 15 residues. Per the germline V gene, CDR1 is SGHNT and CDR2 is YYREEE (reference sequence). V was clipped by 5 bases and J by 4 bases, with 18 bases between them.

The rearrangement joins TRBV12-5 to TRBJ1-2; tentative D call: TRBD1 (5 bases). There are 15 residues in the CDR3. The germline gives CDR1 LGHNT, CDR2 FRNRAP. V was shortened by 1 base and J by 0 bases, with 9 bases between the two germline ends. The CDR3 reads CASGLGVGANYGYTF. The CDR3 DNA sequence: TGTGCTAGTGGTTTGGGAGTAGGGGCTAACTATGGCTACACCTTC. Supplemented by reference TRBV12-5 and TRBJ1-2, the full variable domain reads DARVTQTPRHKVTEMGQEVTMRCQPILGHNTVFWYRQTMMQGLELLAYFRNRAPLDDSGMPKDRFSAEMPDATLATLKIQPSEPRDSAVYFCASGLGVGANYGYTFGSGTRLTVV.

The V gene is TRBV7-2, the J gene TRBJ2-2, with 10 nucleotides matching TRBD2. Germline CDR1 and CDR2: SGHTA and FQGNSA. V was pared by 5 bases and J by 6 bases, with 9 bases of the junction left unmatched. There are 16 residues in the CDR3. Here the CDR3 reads CASSTLAGGFSGELFF. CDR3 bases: TGTGCCAGCAGCACATTAGCGGGAGGATTCTCCGGGGAGCTGTTTTTT.

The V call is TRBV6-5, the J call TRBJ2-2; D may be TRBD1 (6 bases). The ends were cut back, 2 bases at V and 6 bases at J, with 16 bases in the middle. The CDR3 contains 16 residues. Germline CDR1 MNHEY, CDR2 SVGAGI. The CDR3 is CASSYVGSGESGELFF. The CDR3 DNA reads TGTGCCAGCAGTTACGTGGGCTCAGGGGAGTCCGGGGAGCTGTTTTTT.

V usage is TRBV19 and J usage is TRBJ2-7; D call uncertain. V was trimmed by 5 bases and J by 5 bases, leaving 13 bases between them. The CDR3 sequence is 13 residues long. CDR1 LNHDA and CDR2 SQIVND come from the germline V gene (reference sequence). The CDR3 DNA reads TGTGCCAGTAGTGGCGGCTTAGCTGACGAGCAGTACTTC. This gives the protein CASSGGLADEQYF.

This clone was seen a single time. The CDR3 region is CASSQRTEYNEQFF. CDR3 nucleotides: TGTGCCAGCAGTCAGAGGACAGAGTACAATGAGCAGTTCTTC. The rearrangement links TRBV27 to TRBJ2-1, with D possibly being TRBD1 (6 bases). This CDR3 region has 14 residues. Germline V lookup: CDR1 MNHEY, CDR2 SMNVEV (reference sequence). Trimming pared 5 bases from V and 4 bases from J, leaving 12 bases between.

Here the CDR3 reads CASSLDGQGDNEQYF. DNA of the CDR3: TGTGCCAGCAGCCTAGATGGACAGGGGGACAACGAGCAGTACTTC. This chain joins TRBV9 and TRBJ2-7; the match to TRBD1 covers 10 bases. Germline CDR1 and CDR2: SGDLS and YYNGEE. The V gene end was trimmed by 4 bases and the J gene end by 5 bases; junction bases not matched to a gene: 9. The CDR3 length is 15 residues.

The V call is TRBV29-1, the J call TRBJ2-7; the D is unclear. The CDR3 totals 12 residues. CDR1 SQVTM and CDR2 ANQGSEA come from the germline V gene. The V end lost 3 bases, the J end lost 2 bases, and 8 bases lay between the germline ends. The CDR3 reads CSVEGKAYEQYF. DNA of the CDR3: TGCAGCGTTGAGGGCAAAGCCTACGAGCAGTACTTC.

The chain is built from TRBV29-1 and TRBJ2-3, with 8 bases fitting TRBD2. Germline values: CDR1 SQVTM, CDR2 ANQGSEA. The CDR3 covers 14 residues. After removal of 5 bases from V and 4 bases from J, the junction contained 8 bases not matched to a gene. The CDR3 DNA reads TGCAGCGTTCTGACGAGCGGGAGTCCAGATACGCAGTATTTT. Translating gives CSVLTSGSPDTQYF.

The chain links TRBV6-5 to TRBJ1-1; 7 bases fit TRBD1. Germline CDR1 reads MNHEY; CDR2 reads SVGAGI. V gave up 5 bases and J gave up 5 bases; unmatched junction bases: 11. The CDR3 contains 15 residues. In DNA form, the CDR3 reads TGTGCCAGCAGTCTCTCCCCGACAGGGCGAACTGAAGCTTTCTTT. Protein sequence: CASSLSPTGRTEAFF.

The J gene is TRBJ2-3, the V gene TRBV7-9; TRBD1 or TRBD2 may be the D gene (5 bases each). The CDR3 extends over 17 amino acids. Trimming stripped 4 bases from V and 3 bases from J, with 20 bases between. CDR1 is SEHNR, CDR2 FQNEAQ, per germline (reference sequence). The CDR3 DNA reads TGTGCCAGCAGCTGGGGACCGACAGTGGGAAGGACAGATACGCAGTATTTT. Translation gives CASSWGPTVGRTDTQYF.

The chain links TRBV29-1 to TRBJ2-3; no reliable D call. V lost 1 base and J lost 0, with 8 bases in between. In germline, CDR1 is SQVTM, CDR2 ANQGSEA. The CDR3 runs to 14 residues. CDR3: CSVEGAASTDTQYF. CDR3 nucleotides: TGCAGCGTTGAAGGAGCCGCTAGCACAGATACGCAGTATTTT.

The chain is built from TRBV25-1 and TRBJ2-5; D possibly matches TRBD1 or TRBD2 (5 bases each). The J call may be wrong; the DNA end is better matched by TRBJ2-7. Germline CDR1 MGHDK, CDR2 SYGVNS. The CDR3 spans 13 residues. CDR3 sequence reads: CASSEVGVYEQYF. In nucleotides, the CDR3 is TGTGCCAGCAGTGAAGTGGGGGTGTACGAGCAGTACTTC.